This TCR beta chain was obtained from a study of shared clonotypes between healthy human individuals. This clone has only one observation. DNA at 150 to 200 ng, approximately 30,000 T cell genomes, went into sorted-subset replicate PCRs. Method: immunoSEQ multiplex PCR; TCRdb's copy keeps in-frame clones and lacks some. The table has under 1,100,000 clones, more than 65% seen once. Germline lookup yields CDR1 MDHEN and CDR2 SYDVKM. The CDR3 covers 15 residues. Trimming cost V 6 bases and J 9 bases; bases outside gene matches: 11. The split of CD4+ cells yielded CD45RA+ naive and CD45RA-negative memory subsets.

The chain uses TRBV28 and TRBJ2-7; TRBD2 matches at 13 bases. The origin of this receptor is a man aged 18 to 29 in good health. The sample taken for sequencing was memory CD4+ T cells sorted from blood. Noted subset: CD45RA-negative fraction. CDR3 sequence (DNA): TGTGCCAGCAGCCCGTCAACTAGCGGGGGGGCGCTGCAGTACTTC. Protein product: CASSPSTSGGALQYF.